The 4 T cell receptor beta chains in this list originate from one sample, sequenced in a study of ipilimumab plus nivolumab after autologous stem cell transplantation. Clones were read by immunoSEQ multiplex PCR, and TCRdb kept only the in-frame ones, dropping some. This sample has some 17,000 clones, with about 77% found just once. This specimen consisted of PBMCs, obtained in a trial of ipilimumab plus nivolumab as post-transplant consolidation. Every receptor here comes from a male donor with diffuse large B-cell lymphoma.

The chain carries TRBV4-1 and TRBJ1-2, with D unresolved. Germline V gene sequence: CDR1 MGHRA, CDR2 YSYEKL. The CDR3 contains 12 residues. The V and J ends lost 3 bases and 2 bases respectively, with 4 bases between them. This chain's CDR3 is CASSHDNYGYTF. The CDR3 nucleotides read TGCGCCAGCAGCCACGACAACTATGGCTACACCTTC.

This CDR3 is CASSGQETQYF. DNA for the CDR3: TGTGCCAGCAGTGGCCAAGAGACCCAGTACTTC. The chain recombines TRBV2 with TRBJ2-5; D unresolved. Germline loops: CDR1 SNHLY, CDR2 FYNNEI. This CDR3 region has 11 residues. V dropped 4 bases and J dropped 1 base, with 1 base sitting between them.

This clone came up once. The rearrangement links TRBV11-1 to TRBJ1-1; TRBD1 might be the D (6 bases). The CDR3 is 17 residues long. Trimming pared 5 bases from V and 1 base from J, leaving 20 bases between. Germline values: CDR1 SGHAT, CDR2 FQDESV (reference sequence). This CDR3 is CASSQGPGGTRNTEAFF. CDR3 DNA: TGTGCCAGCAGCCAGGGGCCGGGGGGCACACGGAACACTGAAGCTTTCTTT. The entire variable domain, with the rest obtained from reference TRBV11-1 and TRBJ1-1, is as follows: EAEVAQSPRYKITEKSQAVAFWCDPISGHATLYWYRQILGQGPELLVQFQDESVVDDSQLPKDRFSAERLKGVDSTLKIQPAELGDSAMYLCASSQGPGGTRNTEAFFGQGTRLTVV.

This clone has a single count. The chain is built from TRBV5-1 and TRBJ2-5, with 9 nucleotides matching TRBD1. The CDR3 is made up of 13 amino acids. The V and J ends lost 5 bases and 10 bases, in that order; junction bases with no gene match: 9. Germline values: CDR1 SGHRS, CDR2 YFSETQ. CDR3 protein: CASRPGQGGIQYF. The CDR3 bases are TGCGCCAGCAGGCCGGGACAGGGAGGAATCCAGTACTTC. Based on the CDR3 plus reference TRBV5-1 and TRBJ2-5, the full variable domain is KAGVTQTPRYLIKTRGQQVTLSCSPISGHRSVSWYQQTPGQGLQFLFEYFSETQRNKGNFPGRFSGRQFSNSRSEMNVSTLELGDSALYLCASRPGQGGIQYFGPGTRLLVL.